The rows below give T cell receptor beta chains drawn from one sample of a study of cytomegalovirus exposure and HLA in healthy donors. Measured with immunoSEQ multiplex PCR; TCRdb has only the in-frame clones, and not every one. The data contain more than 110,000 clones, about 70% of them singletons. The sample consisted of PBMCs. The receptors derive from a woman between 55 and 75 years old in good health and CMV-seropositive. Each CDR3 is given with its conserved first and last residue. D genes are given only for firm matches. Size values are once, few and many counts, or a class for expanded clones, and some rows have none.

V gene: TRBV18
clone size: once
D gene: .
J gene: TRBJ2-5
CDR3 length: 11
CDR3 DNA: TGTGCCAGCTCAGGGGGGGAGACCCAGTACTTC
CDR3 protein: CASSGGETQYF

V gene: TRBV9
clone size: .
D gene: .
J gene: TRBJ1-1
CDR3 length: 16
CDR3 DNA: TGTGCCAGCAGCTTACGACTCTCGGCGGGGCACACTGAAGCTTTCTTT
CDR3 protein: CASSLRLSAGHTEAFF

V gene: TRBV27
clone size: .
D gene: .
J gene: TRBJ1-3
CDR3 length: 15
CDR3 DNA: TGTGCCAGCAGTCCGCAGGGTTTCTCTGGAAACACCATATATTTT
CDR3 protein: CASSPQGFSGNTIYF

V gene: TRBV6-5
clone size: few
D gene: .
J gene: TRBJ2-3
CDR3 length: 15
CDR3 DNA: TGTGCCAGCAGTTACGGGACTTTGGGGGCAGATACGCAGTATTTT
CDR3 protein: CASSYGTLGADTQYF

V gene: TRBV5-4
clone size: .
D gene: TRBD2
J gene: TRBJ2-3
CDR3 length: 15
CDR3 DNA: TGTGCCAGCGAAATAGCGGGAACTAGCACAGATACGCAGTATTTT
CDR3 protein: CASEIAGTSTDTQYF

V gene: TRBV27
clone size: .
D gene: TRBD2
J gene: TRBJ2-7
CDR3 length: 16
CDR3 DNA: TGTGCCAGCAGTTTATCGTCGCTAGCGGGAGCCTACGAGCAGTACTTC
CDR3 protein: CASSLSSLAGAYEQYF

V gene: TRBV29-1
clone size: .
D gene: .
J gene: TRBJ2-1
CDR3 length: 11
CDR3 DNA: TGCAGCGTCGGTGACTACAATGAGCAGTTCTTC
CDR3 protein: CSVGDYNEQFF

V gene: TRBV5-4
clone size: .
D gene: TRBD1
J gene: TRBJ1-3
CDR3 length: 14
CDR3 DNA: TGTGCCAGCAGCTTGACAGGGGTCAGAAACACCATATATTTT
CDR3 protein: CASSLTGVRNTIYF

V gene: TRBV11-3
clone size: .
D gene: .
J gene: TRBJ1-5
CDR3 length: 16
CDR3 DNA: TGTGCCAGCAGCTTAGGACAGATATATAGCAATCAGCCCCAGCATTTT
CDR3 protein: CASSLGQIYSNQPQHF

V gene: TRBV27
clone size: .
D gene: TRBD1
J gene: TRBJ1-1
CDR3 length: 15
CDR3 DNA: TGTGCCAGCAGTTCTGACAGGGTCCGGGGGACTGAAGCTTTCTTT
CDR3 protein: CASSSDRVRGTEAFF

V gene: TRBV30
clone size: few
D gene: .
J gene: TRBJ2-5
CDR3 length: 11
CDR3 DNA: TGTGCCTGGAGTCCTCAAGAGACCCAGTACTTC
CDR3 protein: CAWSPQETQYF

V gene: TRBV11-2
clone size: .
D gene: .
J gene: TRBJ1-5
CDR3 length: 14
CDR3 DNA: TGTGCCAGCAGCTTAAGAGCCAGCAATCAGCCCCAGCATTTT
CDR3 protein: CASSLRASNQPQHF

V gene: TRBV27
clone size: .
D gene: TRBD2
J gene: TRBJ2-7
CDR3 length: 17
CDR3 DNA: TGTGCCAGCAGTTTAGCGAGACTAGCGGGAGGGCGTAGCGAGCAGTACTTC
CDR3 protein: CASSLARLAGGRSEQYF

V gene: TRBV2
clone size: .
D gene: TRBD1
J gene: TRBJ1-1
CDR3 length: 15
CDR3 DNA: TGTGCCAGCAGTGCCCGTACAGGGGTGAACACTGAAGCTTTCTTT
CDR3 protein: CASSARTGVNTEAFF

V gene: TRBV6-5
clone size: few
D gene: TRBD1
J gene: TRBJ1-2
CDR3 length: 14
CDR3 DNA: TGTGCCAGCAGTTACCGGGACAGAGAATATGGCTACACCTTC
CDR3 protein: CASSYRDREYGYTF

V gene: TRBV27
clone size: .
D gene: .
J gene: TRBJ1-5
CDR3 length: 13
CDR3 DNA: TGTGCCAGCAGCCTCAACAGGAATCAGCCCCAGCATTTT
CDR3 protein: CASSLNRNQPQHF

V gene: TRBV28
clone size: once
D gene: TRBD1
J gene: TRBJ2-7
CDR3 length: 14
CDR3 DNA: TGTGCCAGCAGTTTCGGACAGGGGCGTTCCGAGCAGTACTTC
CDR3 protein: CASSFGQGRSEQYF

V gene: TRBV28
clone size: .
D gene: .
J gene: TRBJ2-7
CDR3 length: 14
CDR3 DNA: TGTGCCAGCAGTTTCGCGACCAGGGTCTACGAGCAGTACTTC
CDR3 protein: CASSFATRVYEQYF

V gene: TRBV7-2
clone size: few
D gene: .
J gene: TRBJ2-5
CDR3 length: 11
CDR3 DNA: TGTGCCAGCAGCGGTCGGGAGACCCAGTACTTC
CDR3 protein: CASSGRETQYF

V gene: TRBV19
clone size: .
D gene: .
J gene: TRBJ2-2
CDR3 length: 15
CDR3 DNA: TGTGCCAGTAGTATAGTATGGCAGGGTTCCGGGGAGCTGTTTTTT
CDR3 protein: CASSIVWQGSGELFF

V gene: TRBV29-1
clone size: few
D gene: .
J gene: TRBJ2-3
CDR3 length: 14
CDR3 DNA: TGCAGCGTCGACAGGCCCCAGGGGACAGATACGCAGTATTTT
CDR3 protein: CSVDRPQGTDTQYF

V gene: TRBV5-1
clone size: .
D gene: TRBD2
J gene: TRBJ2-5
CDR3 length: 15
CDR3 DNA: TGCGCCAGCAGCTTGGAGGGACTACCTATAGGGACCCAGTACTTC
CDR3 protein: CASSLEGLPIGTQYF

V gene: TRBV2
clone size: .
D gene: TRBD1
J gene: TRBJ1-2
CDR3 length: 14
CDR3 DNA: TGTGCCAGCAGAGCGACAGGGGGCAGCCAGGGCTACACCTTC
CDR3 protein: CASRATGGSQGYTF

V gene: TRBV10-3
clone size: .
D gene: TRBD2
J gene: TRBJ2-1
CDR3 length: 14
CDR3 DNA: TGTGCCACATCGGGACTAGCGGCTAACAATGAGCAGTTCTTC
CDR3 protein: CATSGLAANNEQFF

V gene: TRBV7-9
clone size: .
D gene: .
J gene: TRBJ1-2
CDR3 length: 15
CDR3 DNA: TGTGCCAGCAGCTTAGCGGGGGGAGGACTCTATGGCTACACCTTC
CDR3 protein: CASSLAGGGLYGYTF

V gene: TRBV5-1
clone size: .
D gene: .
J gene: TRBJ1-2
CDR3 length: 14
CDR3 DNA: TGCGCCAGCAGCTTGGTTGAGGTTCGGAATGGCTACACCTTC
CDR3 protein: CASSLVEVRNGYTF

V gene: TRBV5-1
clone size: .
D gene: TRBD2
J gene: TRBJ2-1
CDR3 length: 15
CDR3 DNA: TGCGCCAGCAGTTTAGCGGGAGGGGGCTACAATGAGCAGTTCTTC
CDR3 protein: CASSLAGGGYNEQFF

V gene: TRBV5-6
clone size: .
D gene: .
J gene: TRBJ2-7
CDR3 length: 10
CDR3 DNA: TGTGCCAGCGGGAGGCTTAAGCAGTACTTC
CDR3 protein: CASGRLKQYF

V gene: TRBV10-1
clone size: .
D gene: .
J gene: TRBJ1-1
CDR3 length: 15
CDR3 DNA: TGCGCCAGCAGTGAGTCAGGACACCGAAACACTGAAGCTTTCTTT
CDR3 protein: CASSESGHRNTEAFF

V gene: TRBV30
clone size: .
D gene: .
J gene: TRBJ1-4
CDR3 length: 13
CDR3 DNA: TGTGCCTGGAGAGAGACGGGGGGTGAAAAACTGTTTTTT
CDR3 protein: CAWRETGGEKLFF

V gene: TRBV5-1
clone size: few
D gene: TRBD2
J gene: TRBJ2-1
CDR3 length: 15
CDR3 DNA: TGCGCCAGCAGCAGCGGACTAGCGGGACTCGATGAGCAGTTCTTC
CDR3 protein: CASSSGLAGLDEQFF

V gene: TRBV30
clone size: .
D gene: .
J gene: TRBJ2-5
CDR3 length: 11
CDR3 DNA: TGTGCCTGGGCTAAACTGGAGACCCAGTACTTC
CDR3 protein: CAWAKLETQYF

V gene: TRBV7-6
clone size: .
D gene: .
J gene: TRBJ2-4
CDR3 length: 12
CDR3 DNA: TGTGCCAGCAGTCCCCCAGCGAACATTCAGTACTTC
CDR3 protein: CASSPPANIQYF

V gene: TRBV9
clone size: .
D gene: .
J gene: TRBJ1-1
CDR3 length: 14
CDR3 DNA: TGTGCCAGCAGCCCAGCGCCGGCGAGGGTAGAAGCTTTCTTT
CDR3 protein: CASSPAPARVEAFF

V gene: TRBV7-9
clone size: .
D gene: TRBD1
J gene: TRBJ1-1
CDR3 length: 14
CDR3 DNA: TGTGCCAGCAAACTGGGGACAGGGAACACTGAAGCTTTCTTT
CDR3 protein: CASKLGTGNTEAFF

V gene: TRBV5-1
clone size: .
D gene: TRBD1
J gene: TRBJ2-2
CDR3 length: 15
CDR3 DNA: TGCGCCAGCAACCGACAGGGGATGTCAGCCGGGGAGCTGTTTTTT
CDR3 protein: CASNRQGMSAGELFF

V gene: TRBV28
clone size: .
D gene: TRBD2
J gene: TRBJ2-2
CDR3 length: 14
CDR3 DNA: TGTGCCAGCATCCGAGCGGGAGGGAACGGGGAGCTGTTTTTT
CDR3 protein: CASIRAGGNGELFF

V gene: TRBV5-1
clone size: .
D gene: .
J gene: TRBJ1-1
CDR3 length: 15
CDR3 DNA: TGCGCCAGCAGCTTGTCTTCCGGGGGTAACACTGAAGCTTTCTTT
CDR3 protein: CASSLSSGGNTEAFF

V gene: TRBV7-9
clone size: .
D gene: .
J gene: TRBJ1-1
CDR3 length: 17
CDR3 DNA: TGTGCCAGCAGCCATCCACGAGGGGGGACTATGAACACTGAAGCTTTCTTT
CDR3 protein: CASSHPRGGTMNTEAFF

V gene: TRBV27
clone size: .
D gene: TRBD1
J gene: TRBJ2-7
CDR3 length: 17
CDR3 DNA: TGTGCCAGCAGTTCCCTTATCCAGACAGGGTCTACCTACGAGCAGTACTTC
CDR3 protein: CASSSLIQTGSTYEQYF

V gene: TRBV6-5
clone size: few
D gene: TRBD2
J gene: TRBJ2-7
CDR3 length: 15
CDR3 DNA: TGTGCCAGCAGTACGGGACTAGCGGGAGTTTACGAGCAGTACTTC
CDR3 protein: CASSTGLAGVYEQYF

V gene: TRBV9
clone size: .
D gene: TRBD1
J gene: TRBJ1-3
CDR3 length: 16
CDR3 DNA: TGTGCCAGCAGCGTAGGTCCAGGGGGTAATAGAAACACCATATATTTT
CDR3 protein: CASSVGPGGNRNTIYF

V gene: TRBV5-1
clone size: .
D gene: .
J gene: TRBJ1-1
CDR3 length: 15
CDR3 DNA: TGCGCCAGCAGCTTGACCAGCGGCTCGAACACTGAAGCTTTCTTT
CDR3 protein: CASSLTSGSNTEAFF

V gene: TRBV2
clone size: few
D gene: .
J gene: TRBJ2-5
CDR3 length: 11
CDR3 DNA: TGTGCCAGCAGTGTTTCGCGGACCCAGTACTTC
CDR3 protein: CASSVSRTQYF

V gene: TRBV6-1
clone size: .
D gene: TRBD2
J gene: TRBJ2-2
CDR3 length: 15
CDR3 DNA: TGTGCCAGCAGTGAAGTGACGGGGGGAGCCGGGGAGCTGTTTTTT
CDR3 protein: CASSEVTGGAGELFF

V gene: TRBV23-1
clone size: few
D gene: .
J gene: TRBJ1-1
CDR3 length: 16
CDR3 DNA: TGCGCCAGCAGTCAATCTGTGGACACTCCCAACACTGAAGCTTTCTTT
CDR3 protein: CASSQSVDTPNTEAFF

V gene: TRBV9
clone size: .
D gene: .
J gene: TRBJ1-1
CDR3 length: 13
CDR3 DNA: TGTGCCAGCAGCGTAGGGCAGTTCACTGAAGCTTTCTTT
CDR3 protein: CASSVGQFTEAFF

V gene: TRBV2
clone size: .
D gene: .
J gene: TRBJ2-1
CDR3 length: 16
CDR3 DNA: TGTGCCAGCACCTCGGAGGTCCCACTCTCCTACAATGAGCAGTTCTTC
CDR3 protein: CASTSEVPLSYNEQFF

V gene: TRBV6-1
clone size: once
D gene: .
J gene: TRBJ1-1
CDR3 length: 14
CDR3 DNA: TGTGCCAGCAGTGAACAGTTTCTGGACACTGAAGCTTTCTTT
CDR3 protein: CASSEQFLDTEAFF

V gene: TRBV2
clone size: .
D gene: TRBD1
J gene: TRBJ1-6
CDR3 length: 15
CDR3 DNA: TGTGCCAGCAGTGAGTACGGACAGGGGAGATCACCCCTCCACTTT
CDR3 protein: CASSEYGQGRSPLHF

V gene: TRBV5-1
clone size: .
D gene: .
J gene: TRBJ2-5
CDR3 length: 14
CDR3 DNA: TGCGCCAGCGGCCTCGGAGGGAGGAAAGAGACCCAGTACTTC
CDR3 protein: CASGLGGRKETQYF

V gene: TRBV5-4
clone size: .
D gene: .
J gene: TRBJ2-1
CDR3 length: 16
CDR3 DNA: TGTGCCAGCAGCTTGGGTGTCGGGAGCTCCTACAATGAGCAGTTCTTC
CDR3 protein: CASSLGVGSSYNEQFF

V gene: TRBV5-1
clone size: .
D gene: .
J gene: TRBJ2-3
CDR3 length: 14
CDR3 DNA: TGCGCCAGCAGCTTGGGGGGAGCAAGAGATACGCAGTATTTT
CDR3 protein: CASSLGGARDTQYF

V gene: TRBV9
clone size: few
D gene: .
J gene: TRBJ1-2
CDR3 length: 14
CDR3 DNA: TGTGCCAGCAGCGCCGGGGAGGGAAACTATGGCTACACCTTC
CDR3 protein: CASSAGEGNYGYTF

V gene: TRBV15
clone size: few
D gene: .
J gene: TRBJ2-2
CDR3 length: 18
CDR3 DNA: TGTGCCACCAGCAGAGACCGGCGGTTAGGAGCGAACACCGGGGAGCTGTTTTTT
CDR3 protein: CATSRDRRLGANTGELFF

V gene: TRBV5-1
clone size: .
D gene: TRBD1
J gene: TRBJ2-1
CDR3 length: 16
CDR3 DNA: TGCGCCAGCAGCTTGGGGGCAGGGGGAGAGTACAATGAGCAGTTCTTC
CDR3 protein: CASSLGAGGEYNEQFF

V gene: TRBV7-4
clone size: .
D gene: TRBD2
J gene: TRBJ2-1
CDR3 length: 16
CDR3 DNA: TGTGCCAGCAGCTCCCGGACTAGCGGGAGGGTATATGAGCAGTTCTTC
CDR3 protein: CASSSRTSGRVYEQFF